These T cell receptor beta chains were read from a single sample in a study of shared clonotypes between healthy human individuals. Assay: immunoSEQ multiplex PCR; the TCRdb copy retains only in-frame clones and omits some. The repertoire includes approximately 2,000,000 clones, around 93% of them detected once, and 1.5% to 2% sits in the top ten. The sequenced sample consisted of naive CD8+ T cells from PBMCs. Source of these receptors: a man aged 18 to 29 in good health. Some clones in this sample may be carry-over from other donors' samples. The CDR3 runs from the conserved cysteine through the conserved F or W.

j_gene | len | v_gene | CDR3aa
TRBJ2-3 | 13 | TRBV6-1 | CASTEFRSDTQYF
TRBJ2-1 | 13 | TRBV19 | CASSPSGVNEQFF
TRBJ2-3 | 12 | TRBV6-5 | CASSYLGDTQYF
TRBJ2-7 | 15 | TRBV9 | CASSVDSGASYEQYF
TRBJ2-5 | 14 | TRBV5-6 | CASSLNYLQETQYF
TRBJ2-7 | 13 | TRBV7-9 | CASSSSGDYEQYF
TRBJ1-1 | 15 | TRBV11-3 | CASSVLTGGKTEAFF
TRBJ2-7 | 12 | TRBV19 | CASSQDGGEQYF
TRBJ2-1 | 18 | TRBV11-3 | CASSLTPRGAGVYNEQFF
TRBJ1-4 | 15 | TRBV5-1 | CASSLDDSVNEKLFF
TRBJ1-3 | 17 | TRBV28 | CASSFRPSRPSGNTIYF
TRBJ2-7 | 13 | TRBV5-6 | CASSLRGYYEQYF
TRBJ2-1 | 13 | TRBV7-9 | CASSLVVLDEQFF
TRBJ1-2 | 18 | TRBV28 | CASSLGQGAIFSNYGYTF
TRBJ2-1 | 17 | TRBV7-8 | CASSLDVGGSGSSEQFF
TRBJ1-1 | 11 | TRBV6-6 | CASSYAGEAFF
TRBJ2-7 | 15 | TRBV2 | CASLRTGPNFYEQYF
TRBJ2-5 | 10 | TRBV6-1 | CACRAETQYF
TRBJ2-3 | 15 | TRBV7-2 | CASSDWTGSTDTQYF
TRBJ2-2 | 12 | TRBV29-1 | CTGLSNTGELFF
TRBJ1-3 | 15 | TRBV15 | CATSRDLGGRNTIYF
TRBJ2-7 | 13 | TRBV25-1 | CASSERGGGAQYF
TRBJ2-1 | 13 | TRBV11-2 | CASSPGPNNEQFF
TRBJ1-2 | 13 | TRBV10-3 | CAISELTDYGYTF
TRBJ2-1 | 13 | TRBV27 | CASSLGGSREQFF
TRBJ2-2 | 16 | TRBV19 | CASSILASGSYGELFF
TRBJ2-7 | 16 | TRBV10-3 | CAISELMASGTYEQYF
TRBJ2-1 | 16 | TRBV30 | CAWSINPTGEYNEQFF
TRBJ2-5 | 15 | TRBV2 | CASNGLAGAWETQYF
TRBJ2-2 | 16 | TRBV9 | CASSVEGTPRTGELFF
TRBJ1-2 | 17 | TRBV23-1 | CASSQTPGTGGNYGYTF
TRBJ1-5 | 14 | TRBV6-5 | CASSKDRGPEAQHF
TRBJ2-1 | 15 | TRBV10-2 | CASSAGGPHYNEQFF
TRBJ2-1 | 16 | TRBV7-9 | CASSSPGTGRVNEQFF
TRBJ1-4 | 16 | TRBV15 | CATSRDPGAINEKLFF
TRBJ2-5 | 15 | TRBV5-1 | CASSLTLGPKETQYF
TRBJ1-1 | 15 | TRBV7-9 | CASSLAPGASTEAFF
TRBJ2-1 | 15 | TRBV28 | CASSPPSGPYNEQFF
TRBJ2-7 | 11 | TRBV27 | CASSFGDEQYF
TRBJ2-7 | 12 | TRBV9 | CASSPRDYEQYF